This entry is about one TCR beta chain. Libraries were prepared by immunoSEQ multiplex PCR; TCRdb keeps only in-frame clonotypes and omits some of them. The data contain some 2,500,000 clones, approximately 90% of them singletons. Researchers partitioned CD4+ cells into CD45RA+ naive and CD45RA-negative memory subsets. The data originate from a study of shared clonotypes between healthy human individuals. The CDR3 is 16 amino acids. With 5 bases removed from V and 5 bases from J, the gap between germline ends came to 21 bases. Germline CDR1 and CDR2: LNHDA and SQIVND (reference sequence). The TCR originated in a man aged 18 to 35 in good health. Some clones in this sample may be carry-over from other donors' samples. The chain combines TRBV19 with TRBJ1-1, with D possibly matching TRBD1 (5 bases). Input material: naive CD4+ T cells from PBMCs. Subset given: CD45RA+ positively selected. The CDR3 spells CASSGDPGGRNTEAFF. The CDR3 region has the DNA TGTGCCAGTAGTGGGGACCCCGGGGGACGGAATACTGAAGCTTTCTTT.